Here is one T cell receptor (beta chain) with its context. Its antigen is undetermined. The source of the sample is a study of CD8+CD57+ T cells in acquired aplastic anemia. The overall study: The study obtained an average of approximately 2.9 ug of DNA from sorted CD4+ and CD8+ cells. Whole-study findings and limits: Overlapping CD8+ CDR3 repertoires of patients and controls contained nearly 30 shared sequences. Patients were compared with controls for CD8+ Simpson's diversity, and no significant difference emerged.

Germline-derived CDR1 and CDR2 are SGHTA and FQGNSA. V lost 9 bases and J lost 0; bases outside the gene matches: 7. The length of the CDR3 is 14 residues. TCR beta VDJ combinations and CDR3 sequences were profiled from genomic DNA. TCRdb analysed the reads with MiXCR anew, one entry per CDR3 protein. The data show 300,000 or so distinct CDR3 sequences, with 55% to 60% seen just once and roughly 8% held by the top ten. The sequence derives from a human donor with severe aplastic anemia or a healthy control (not recorded which). Sequencing was performed on sorted CD4+, CD8+, or CD8+CD57+ T cells (not recorded which) from PBMCs. The rearrangement uses TRBV7-2 and TRBJ1-1; 7 bases are a match to TRBD1. The CDR3 protein is CASSMDRLNTEAFF. The CDR3 DNA reads as TGTGCCAGTAGTATGGACAGGTTGAACACTGAAGCTTTCTTT.